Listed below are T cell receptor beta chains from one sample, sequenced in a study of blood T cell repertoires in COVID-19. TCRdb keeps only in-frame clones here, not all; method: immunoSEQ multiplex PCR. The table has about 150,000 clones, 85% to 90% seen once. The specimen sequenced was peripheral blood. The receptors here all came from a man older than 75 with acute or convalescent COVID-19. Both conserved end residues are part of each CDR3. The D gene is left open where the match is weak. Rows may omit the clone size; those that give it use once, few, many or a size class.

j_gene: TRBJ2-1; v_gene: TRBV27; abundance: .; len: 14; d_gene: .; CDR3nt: TGTGCCAGCAGTCCGGGACAACTACTCAATGAGCAGTTCTTC; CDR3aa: CASSPGQLLNEQFF
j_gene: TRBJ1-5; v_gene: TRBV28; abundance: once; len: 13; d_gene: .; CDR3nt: TGTGCCAGCAGTTTTCCCATCGGGCAGCCCCAGCATTTT; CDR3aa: CASSFPIGQPQHF
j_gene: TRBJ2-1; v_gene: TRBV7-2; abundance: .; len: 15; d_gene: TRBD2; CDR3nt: TGTGCCAGCAGCTTAGCCACTAGCGGGGGGTCAGAGCAGTTCTTC; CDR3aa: CASSLATSGGSEQFF
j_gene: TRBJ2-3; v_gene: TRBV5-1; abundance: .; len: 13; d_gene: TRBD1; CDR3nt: TGCGCCAGCAAAGACAGGGTTACAGATACGCAGTATTTT; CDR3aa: CASKDRVTDTQYF
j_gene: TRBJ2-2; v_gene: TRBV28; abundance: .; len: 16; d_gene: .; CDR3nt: TGTGCCACCTCCAAGGCGGCGGGGACCTACACCGGGGAGCTGTTTTTT; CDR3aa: CATSKAAGTYTGELFF
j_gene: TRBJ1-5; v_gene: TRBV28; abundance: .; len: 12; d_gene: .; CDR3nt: TGTGCCAGCAGTTTAGAGGCAGGGCCCAGGCATTTT; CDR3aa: CASSLEAGPRHF
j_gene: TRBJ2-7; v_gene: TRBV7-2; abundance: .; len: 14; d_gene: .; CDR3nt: TGTGCCAGCAGCTTTCCGGGACTGGGCTACGAGCAGTACTTC; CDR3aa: CASSFPGLGYEQYF
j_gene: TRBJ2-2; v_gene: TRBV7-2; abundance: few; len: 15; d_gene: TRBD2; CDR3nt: TGTGCCAGCAGCTTAGGGACTAGCAACACCGGGGAGCTGTTTTTT; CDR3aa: CASSLGTSNTGELFF
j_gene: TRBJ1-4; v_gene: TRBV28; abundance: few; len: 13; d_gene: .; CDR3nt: TGTGCCAGCGCGACAGGATTTAATGAAAAACTGTTTTTT; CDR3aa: CASATGFNEKLFF
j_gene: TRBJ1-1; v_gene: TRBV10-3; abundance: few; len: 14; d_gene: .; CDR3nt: TGTGCCAGCGTGGACAGTTTGTCTAGCACTGAAGCTTTCTTT; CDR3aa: CASVDSLSSTEAFF
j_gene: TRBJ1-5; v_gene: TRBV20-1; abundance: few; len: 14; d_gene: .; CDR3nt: TGCAGTGCTAGTTTTGGGCTTGGGAATCAGCCCCAGCATTTT; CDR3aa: CSASFGLGNQPQHF
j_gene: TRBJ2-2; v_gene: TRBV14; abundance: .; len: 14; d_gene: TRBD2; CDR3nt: TGTGCCAGCAGTCGACTAGCTAACACCGGGGAGCTGTTTTTT; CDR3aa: CASSRLANTGELFF
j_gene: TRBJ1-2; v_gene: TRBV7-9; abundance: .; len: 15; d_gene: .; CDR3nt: TGTGCCAGCAGCCTGGCCCATAGGAGGAACTATGGCTACACCTTC; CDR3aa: CASSLAHRRNYGYTF
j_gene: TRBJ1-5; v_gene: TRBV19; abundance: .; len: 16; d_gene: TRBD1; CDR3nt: TGTGCCAGTACCATGGGGCAGGGGGCCTCGCGTCAGCCCCAGCATTTT; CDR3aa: CASTMGQGASRQPQHF
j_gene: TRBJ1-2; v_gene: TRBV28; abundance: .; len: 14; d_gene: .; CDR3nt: TGTGCCAGCAGTATTGGGGGGGCAGAAAGGGGCTACACCTTC; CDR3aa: CASSIGGAERGYTF
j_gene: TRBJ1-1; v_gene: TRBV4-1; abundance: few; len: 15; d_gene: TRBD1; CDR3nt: TGCGCCAGCAGCCAGCGTACAGGGGATAACACTGAAGCTTTCTTT; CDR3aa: CASSQRTGDNTEAFF
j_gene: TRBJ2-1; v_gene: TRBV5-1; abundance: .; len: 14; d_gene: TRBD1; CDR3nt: TGCGCCAGCAGCTTGGGGACAGGGAACAATGAGCAGTTCTTC; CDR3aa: CASSLGTGNNEQFF
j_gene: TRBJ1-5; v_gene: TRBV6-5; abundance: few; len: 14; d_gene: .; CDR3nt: TGTGCCAGCAGCGGGGACAAGAGCAATCAGCCCCAGCATTTT; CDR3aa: CASSGDKSNQPQHF
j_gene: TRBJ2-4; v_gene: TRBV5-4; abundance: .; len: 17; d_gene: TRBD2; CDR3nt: TGTGCCAGCAGCTTGTTGATAGCGGGAGTAGCCAAAAACATTCAGTACTTC; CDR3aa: CASSLLIAGVAKNIQYF
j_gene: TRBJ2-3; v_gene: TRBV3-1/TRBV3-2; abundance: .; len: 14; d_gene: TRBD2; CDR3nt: TGTGCCAGCATGAGGGCGGGAGCGGAAGATACGCAGTATTTT; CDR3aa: CASMRAGAEDTQYF
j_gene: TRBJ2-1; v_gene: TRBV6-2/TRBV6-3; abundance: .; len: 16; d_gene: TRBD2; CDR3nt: TGTGCCAGCAGTTACCCTTTCAGCGGGAGTGACCATGAGCAGTTCTTC; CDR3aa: CASSYPFSGSDHEQFF
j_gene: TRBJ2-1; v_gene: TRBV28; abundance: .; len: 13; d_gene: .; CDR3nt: TGTGCCAGCAGTTCCGGTGGCCACAGTGAGCAGTTCTTC; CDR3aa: CASSSGGHSEQFF
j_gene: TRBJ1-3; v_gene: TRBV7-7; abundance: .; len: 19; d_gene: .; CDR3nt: TGTGCTAGCAGCTTTGTAATTGGTTTTGAGGGTAGCTCTGGAAACACCATATATTTT; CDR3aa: CASSFVIGFEGSSGNTIYF
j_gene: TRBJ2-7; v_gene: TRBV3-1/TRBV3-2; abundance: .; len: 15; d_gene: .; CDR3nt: TGTGCCAGCAGCCCAAAGACAGCTTTCTCCTACGAGCAGTACTTC; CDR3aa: CASSPKTAFSYEQYF